This record covers a single T cell receptor (beta chain). This entry is derived from a study of CD8+ T cells in alopecia areata. Reverse transcription of extracted RNA yielded cDNA, which provided the sequencing template. Sequenced by immunoSEQ multiplex PCR; TCRdb stores in-frame clones only, minus some. Among more than 90,000 clones, approximately 54% were seen once, and the ten largest hold 10% to 15%. The treatment was: oral pan-JAK inhibitor, 5-10 mg twice daily. The CDR3 runs 16 residues. In germline, CDR1 is MNHEY, CDR2 SMNVEV (reference sequence). Trimming removed 1 base at V and 0 bases at J, with 10 bases between.

The clonotype was recovered from a human donor with alopecia areata. The chain recombines TRBV27 with TRBJ1-5, with D uncertain. Sequencing was performed on CD8+ T cells sorted from blood, taken at week 24, from a patient treated with tofacitinib. The CDR3 DNA reads TGTGCCAGCAGTTTATGGGCGGGAGATAGCAATCAGCCCCAGCATTTT. This translates into CASSLWAGDSNQPQHF.